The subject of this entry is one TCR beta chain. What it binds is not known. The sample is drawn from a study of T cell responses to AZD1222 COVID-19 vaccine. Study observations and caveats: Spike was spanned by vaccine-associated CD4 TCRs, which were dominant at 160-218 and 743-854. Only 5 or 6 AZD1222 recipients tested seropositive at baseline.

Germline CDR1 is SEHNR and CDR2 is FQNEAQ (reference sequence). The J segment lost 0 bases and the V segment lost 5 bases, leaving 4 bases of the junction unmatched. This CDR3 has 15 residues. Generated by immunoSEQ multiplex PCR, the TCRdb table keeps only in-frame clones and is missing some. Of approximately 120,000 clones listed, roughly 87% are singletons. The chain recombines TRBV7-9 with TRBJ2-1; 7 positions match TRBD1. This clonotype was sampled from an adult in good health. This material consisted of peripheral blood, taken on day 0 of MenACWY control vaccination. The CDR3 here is CASSPGTASYNEQFF. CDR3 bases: TGTGCCAGCAGCCCCGGGACAGCCTCCTACAATGAGCAGTTCTTC. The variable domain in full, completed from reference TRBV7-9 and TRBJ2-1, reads DTGVSQNPRHKITKRGQNVTFRCDPISEHNRLYWYRQTLGQGPEFLTYFQNEAQLEKSRLLSDRFSAERPKGSFSTLEIQRTEQGDSAMYLCASSPGTASYNEQFFGPGTRLTVL.